These 8 T cell receptor beta chains were all obtained from the same sample, sequenced in a study of T cell responses to AZD1222 COVID-19 vaccine (dated by TCRdb to the early 2020s). This specimen's time point label, per the study, means: baseline before first vaccination. Library method: the immunoSEQ multiplex PCR assay. The source is immuneACCESS, and TCRdb retained only in-frame sequences with V and J called. Part of the clones is not carried over; for the studies checked, unresolved V genes explain less than half of this, and the remainder is unexplained. This sample lists about 170,000 clones; approximately 92% were detected once. The ten most abundant clones make up 1.6% of the sample. The sequencing used peripheral blood, collected on day 0 of AZD1222 vaccination. The receptors shown here come from an adult in good health.

This chain joins TRBV12-3 or TRBV12-4 and TRBJ2-5; D is ambiguous. The CDR3 length is 11 residues. The ends were cut back, 7 bases at V and 5 bases at J, with 8 bases in the middle. The CDR3: CASTHEETQYF. In nucleotides, the CDR3 is TGTGCCAGCACCCACGAGGAGACCCAGTACTTC.

The chain is built from TRBV3-1 (or the pseudogene TRBV3-2) and TRBJ2-5, with a possible D match to TRBD2 (7 bases). The CDR3 has 14 residues. Germline V gene data show CDR1 as LGHDT and CDR2 as YNNKEL (reference sequence). V lost 8 bases and J 5 bases, leaving 18 bases between the germline ends. This CDR3 is CASGRGGVRETQYF. CDR3 nucleotide sequence: TGTGCCAGCGGGAGGGGGGGCGTTCGGGAGACCCAGTACTTC.

This clone was detected only a few times. The chain carries TRBV18 and TRBJ1-2; 7 nucleotides match TRBD1. The CDR3 runs to 15 residues. The V and J ends lost 2 bases and 8 bases, in that order; junction bases with no gene match: 11. Germline CDR1 reads KGHSH; CDR2 reads LQKENI. Here the CDR3 DNA reads TGTGCCAGCTCACCATCTTCTGCTGGGACAGCCGGCTACACCTTC. It codes for CASSPSSAGTAGYTF.

V usage is TRBV27 and J usage is TRBJ1-1; D is uncertain. Germline loops: CDR1 MNHEY, CDR2 SMNVEV (reference sequence). This CDR3 spans 14 amino acids. Deletions cut 1 base from V and 3 bases from J, with 9 bases between. The CDR3 here is CASSLLGMHTEAFF. The CDR3 bases are TGTGCCAGCAGTTTATTAGGAATGCACACTGAAGCTTTCTTT.

Comments on this clone: Other DNA sequences within the sample encode an identical CDR3. J is TRBJ2-1 and V is TRBV2; 10 bases align to TRBD2. Unmatched junction bases numbered 3, after V lost 5 bases and J lost 5 bases. The length of the CDR3 is 14 residues. Per the germline V gene, CDR1 is SNHLY and CDR2 is FYNNEI. The CDR3 nucleotides read TGTGCCAGCAGTCGGACTAGCGGAAACAATGAGCAGTTCTTC. Its translation: CASSRTSGNNEQFF.

With regard to this clone: Distinct nucleotide sequences in the sample also encode this CDR3. This rearrangement joins TRBV5-1 to TRBJ2-5; D uncertain. This CDR3 has 12 amino acids. The V end lost 2 bases, the J end lost 1 base, and 3 bases lay between the germline ends. From germline, CDR1 is SGHRS and CDR2 YFSETQ. In DNA, the CDR3 is TGCGCCAGCAGCTTAGCCCAAGAGACCCAGTACTTC. Translating gives CASSLAQETQYF.

This clone appeared a single time. This chain connects TRBV18 to TRBJ1-6; D is perhaps TRBD1 (5 bases). V was shortened by 3 bases and J by 14 bases, with 17 bases between the two germline ends. Germline assignment: CDR1 KGHSH and CDR2 LQKENI. The CDR3 spans 14 residues. This CDR3 is CASSPTGAAYALHF. DNA for the CDR3: TGTGCCAGCTCACCGACTGGGGCAGCCTATGCCCTCCACTTT.

This chain joins TRBV4-2 and TRBJ1-6, with 9 positions matching TRBD1. Looked up from germline, CDR1 is LGHNA and CDR2 is YNFKEQ. V lost 3 bases to trimming and J lost 6 bases; unmatched junction nucleotides: 6. The CDR3 sequence is 16 residues long. CDR3 loop: CASSQGQGARNSPLHF. In nucleotides, the CDR3 is TGTGCCAGCAGCCAGGGACAGGGTGCTCGTAATTCACCCCTCCACTTT.